This T cell receptor (beta chain) was sequenced for a study of glioma-infiltrating T cells. Study-level results: CDR3 overlap between tissue and blood was very small. Tissue-blood divergence was below expectation in non-neoplastic patients, above in gliomas.

The CDR3 covers 15 residues. The germline V gene encodes CDR1 SGHAT and CDR2 FQNNGV. Trimming shortened V by 0 bases and J by 2 bases, and 9 bases separated the two germline ends. This clonotype has at least ten counts. Its antigen is currently unknown. Amplification of TCR alpha and beta CDR3 regions from RNA used iRepertoire nested multiplex PCR. Input was 100-400 ng of tissue mRNA or PBMC total RNA. Each CDR3 protein is one row after TCRdb ran MiXCR on the multiplex PCR reads. The profile shows fewer than 200,000 distinct CDR3 sequences, around 40% of them singletons. This clonotype was obtained from a human donor with low-grade glioma or glioblastoma, undergoing nonglioma brain surgery, or in good health (not recorded which). Input material: glioma tissue, nonneoplastic brain tissue, or PBMCs (not recorded which). The gene calls are TRBV11-2 and TRBJ2-3; no definite D call. CDR3 protein: CASSLDFGHTDTQYF. The CDR3 DNA sequence: TGTGCCAGCAGCTTAGATTTTGGCCACACAGATACGCAGTATTTT. Combining the CDR3 with reference TRBV11-2 and TRBJ2-3 gives the whole variable domain EAGVAQSPRYKIIEKRQSVAFWCNPISGHATLYWYQQILGQGPKLLIQFQNNGVVDDSQLPKDRFSAERLKGVDSTLKIQPAKLEDSAVYLCASSLDFGHTDTQYFGPGTRLTVL.